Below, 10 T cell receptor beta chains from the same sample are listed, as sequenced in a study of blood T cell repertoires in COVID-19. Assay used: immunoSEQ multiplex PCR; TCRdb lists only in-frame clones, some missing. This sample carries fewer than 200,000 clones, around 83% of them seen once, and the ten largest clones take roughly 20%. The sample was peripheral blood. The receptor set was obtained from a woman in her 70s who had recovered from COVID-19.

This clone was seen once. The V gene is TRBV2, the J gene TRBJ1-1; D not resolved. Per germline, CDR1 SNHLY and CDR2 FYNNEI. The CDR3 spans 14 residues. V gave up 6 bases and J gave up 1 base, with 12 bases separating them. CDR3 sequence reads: CASSMGSPNTEAFF. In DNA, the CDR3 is TGTGCCAGCAGCATGGGCAGCCCGAACACTGAAGCTTTCTTT.

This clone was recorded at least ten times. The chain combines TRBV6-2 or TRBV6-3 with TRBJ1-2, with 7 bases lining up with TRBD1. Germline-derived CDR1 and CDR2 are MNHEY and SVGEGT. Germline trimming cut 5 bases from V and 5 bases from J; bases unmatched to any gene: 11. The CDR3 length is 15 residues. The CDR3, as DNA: TGTGCCAGCAGTGGGGGACAGTCAATCCGGTATGGCTACACCTTC. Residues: CASSGGQSIRYGYTF.

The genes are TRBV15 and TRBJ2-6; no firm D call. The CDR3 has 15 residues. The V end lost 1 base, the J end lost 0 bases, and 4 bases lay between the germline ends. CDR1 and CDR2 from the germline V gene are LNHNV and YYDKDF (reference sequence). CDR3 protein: CATSRGHSGANVLTF. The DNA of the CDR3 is TGTGCCACCAGCAGAGGACACTCTGGGGCCAACGTCCTGACTTTC.

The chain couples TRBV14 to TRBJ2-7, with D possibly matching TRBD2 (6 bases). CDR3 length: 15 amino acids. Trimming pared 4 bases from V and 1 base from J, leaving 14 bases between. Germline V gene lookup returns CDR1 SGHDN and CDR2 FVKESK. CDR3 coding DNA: TGTGCCAGCAGCCCGATTAGCGGTGGGTCCTACGAGCAGTACTTC. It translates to CASSPISGGSYEQYF.

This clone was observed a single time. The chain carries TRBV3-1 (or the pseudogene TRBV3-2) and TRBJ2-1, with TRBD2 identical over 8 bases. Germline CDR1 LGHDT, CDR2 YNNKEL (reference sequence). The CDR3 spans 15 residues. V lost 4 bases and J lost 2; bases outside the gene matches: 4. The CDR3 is CASSPRLATYNEQFF. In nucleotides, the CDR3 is TGTGCCAGCAGCCCCAGACTAGCGACCTACAATGAGCAGTTCTTC.

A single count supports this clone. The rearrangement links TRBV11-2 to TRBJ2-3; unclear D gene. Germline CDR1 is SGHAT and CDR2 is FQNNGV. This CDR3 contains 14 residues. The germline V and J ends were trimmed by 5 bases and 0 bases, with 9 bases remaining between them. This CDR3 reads CASSPLTSTDTQYF. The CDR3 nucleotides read TGTGCCAGCAGCCCACTCACTAGCACAGATACGCAGTATTTT.

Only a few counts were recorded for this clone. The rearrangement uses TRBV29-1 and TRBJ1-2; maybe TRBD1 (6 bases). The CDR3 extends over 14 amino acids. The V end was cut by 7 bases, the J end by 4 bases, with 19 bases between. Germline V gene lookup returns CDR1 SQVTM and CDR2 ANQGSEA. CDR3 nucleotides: TGCAGCGCCAGCGGGGGCTCGCGTGGCTATGGCTACACCTTC. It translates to CSASGGSRGYGYTF.

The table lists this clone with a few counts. The CDR3 reads CASSLGRNYASGDEQFF. CDR3 bases: TGTGCCAGCAGCTTAGGGCGGAACTACGCCAGCGGGGATGAGCAGTTCTTC. This chain links TRBV7-3 with TRBJ2-1, with 7 bases fitting TRBD2. CDR1 SGHTA and CDR2 FQGTGA come from the germline V gene. The ends lost 2 bases at V and 8 bases at J; junction bases unmatched: 15. The CDR3 loop spans 17 amino acids.

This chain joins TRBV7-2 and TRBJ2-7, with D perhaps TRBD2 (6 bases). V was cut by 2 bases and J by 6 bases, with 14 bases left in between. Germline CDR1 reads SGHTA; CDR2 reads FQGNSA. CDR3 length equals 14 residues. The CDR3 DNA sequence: TGTGCCAGCAGCTTAACACTCACGGAGGGCGAGCAGTACTTC. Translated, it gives CASSLTLTEGEQYF.

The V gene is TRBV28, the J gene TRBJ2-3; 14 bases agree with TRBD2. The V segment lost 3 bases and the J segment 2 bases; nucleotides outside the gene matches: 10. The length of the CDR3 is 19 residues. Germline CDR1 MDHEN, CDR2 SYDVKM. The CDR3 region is CASSLRRTSGRPPTDTQYF. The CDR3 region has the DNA TGTGCCAGCAGTTTGCGGAGGACTAGCGGGAGGCCCCCCACAGATACGCAGTATTTT.